This T cell receptor beta chain was sequenced during a study of blood T cell repertoires in COVID-19. The overall study: Italy, Spain and the United States were the sources of the convalescent and acute COVID-19 samples. T cells, B-cell-depleted T cells, or PBMCs supplied cDNA or gDNA.

In the original analysis: Estimates of nucleated cell counts were drawn from the amplification of reference gene primers. This table comes from immunoSEQ multiplex PCR, and its TCRdb copy is limited to in-frame clones, with some not included. For V, J and clone size, that table is used; D and trimming come from the DNA. The repertoire consists of around 120,000 clones, with more than 75% occurring once and the leading ten covering 7.6%. The CDR3 extends over 13 amino acids. Trimming removed 2 bases at V and 6 bases at J, with 10 bases between. The V gene's germline CDR1 is LGHNT and CDR2 FRNRAP. This chain uses TRBV12-5 with TRBJ1-1, with TRBD1 as a possible D gene (5 bases). The sample consisted of peripheral blood. The TCR comes from a man aged 45-60 years with acute or convalescent COVID-19. The CDR3 DNA sequence: TGTGCTAGTGGTTTGAGCAGGGCGCCTGAAGCTTTCTTT. Residues: CASGLSRAPEAFF.